What follows describes a single TCR beta chain. Its cognate antigen has yet to be identified. No base-level quality is on record; no much larger clone is a single base apart. A second Seattle source provided samples from volunteer blood donors who had recovered from COVID-19. Collaborating institutions collected whole blood in K2EDTA tubes following their own protocols. For TCRbeta analysis, collaborators shipped samples as frozen whole blood, isolated PBMCs, or DNA extracted from either of those sample types. The immunoSEQ Assay, a bias-controlled multiplex PCR, was used to amplify TCRbeta CDR3 regions from genomic DNA. The source study handled its data this way. Within the assay, amplification of reference gene primers was used to estimate how many nucleated cells each sample contained. To quantify the absolute abundance of each unique TCRbeta CDR3 rearrangement, sequence reads were collapsed and filtered. For each sample, productive Simpson clonality was calculated as the square root of Simpson's diversity index across productive rearrangements. This is the immuneACCESS table as TCRdb keeps it, with only in-frame sequences that have V and J called. A part of the clones is gone; compared with another copy, unresolved V genes explain less than half, and the rest is unexplained. D and trimming come from the DNA, and the V and J calls and clone size come from that table. The sample table holds over 150,000 clones, of which approximately 86% were seen once. Approximately 4.1% of the sample is in the top ten clones.

This sample was taken from a study of blood T cell repertoires in COVID-19 (TCRdb year 2020). At the level of the whole study: Samples from collaborators originated in the United States, Italy and Spain and spanned both the acute and convalescent phases of COVID-19. The samples were drawn from two sources: the first 160 participants of the ongoing ImmuneRACE study, and 950 to 1,500 subjects contributed by 6 global collaborators. The prospective study material was composed of cDNA or gDNA derived from T cells, B-cell-depleted T cells, or PBMCs. Where HLA class I and class II types were available, the types were taken from metadata supplied by the sample provider, not from assay-based typing. The repertoires were released in a freely available public database meant as a resource for research on the immune response to SARS-CoV-2. Nearly every sample came with metadata listing a de-identified subject ID, COVID-19 status, age in years and sex. Subjects who had been exposed to COVID-19, were actively infected with it, or had recovered from it provided the deeply sampled blood TCRbeta repertoires that made up the dataset.

Overall study outcomes, separate from this receptor: Clinical and demographic metadata were provided uncurated, with the amount varying by source and participant.

The sample was peripheral blood. The TCR originated in a woman in her fifties or sixties who had recovered from COVID-19.

The DNA sequence is given as TGTGCCAGCAGTCGAAGGGGGGGCTACACCTTC. This codes for CASSRRGGYTF. This sequence uses TRBV2 and TRBJ1-2; TRBD1 is perhaps the D gene, given 6 matching bases. In the germline V gene, CDR1 corresponds to SNHLY and CDR2 to FYNNEI. A distance of 9 bases separates the germline ends of V and J, which lose 5 bases and 8 bases respectively. From the cysteine through the phenylalanine, the CDR3 covers 11 amino acids. The sequence is cut down to CDR3 DNA, 33 bases in frame from base 1.